This T cell receptor (beta chain) was found in a study of breast tumors, draining lymph nodes, adjacent tissues. As for this clonotype: This may stem from a read error, because a much larger clone lies one nucleotide away.

The lymph nodes were axillary draining lymph nodes from breast cancer patients. MiXCR was run by TCRdb on the multiplex PCR reads, yielding one entry per CDR3 protein. The sample includes approximately 210,000 distinct CDR3 sequences, 30% to 35% of them seen just once. Germline CDR1 is LGHNA and CDR2 is YNFKEQ. The CDR3 has 14 amino acids. The sample taken for sequencing was axillary lymph node tissue. This receptor was obtained from a female donor with breast cancer. Some clones in this sample may be carry-over from other donors' samples. V and J are TRBV4-2 and TRBJ1-4, with no clear D. Near its end, the DNA agrees better with TRBJ2-2, so the J call may be wrong. This CDR3 is CASSQEVDTGELFF. In nucleotides, the CDR3 is TGTGCCAGCAGCCAAGAGGTGGACACCGGGGAGCTGTTTTTT.